This T cell receptor (beta chain) was recovered during a study of shared clonotypes between healthy human individuals. To note about this clone: Its antigen is as yet unknown.

Study-wide results and caveats: Of the naive CD4 clonotypes, roughly 5.5% were shared across a few donors. Blood was the sole source, and tissue repertoires probably differ.

V was trimmed by 0 bases and J by 6 bases, leaving 18 bases between them. Per germline, CDR1 LNHDA and CDR2 SQIVND (reference sequence). This CDR3 is 16 amino acids long. Donation came from healthy HIV-negative adults that had no recent acute infections or vaccinations. The repertoire was sequenced with immunoSEQ multiplex PCR; TCRdb's copy has only in-frame clones and lacks some. The table shows over a million clones, with roughly 98.5% occurring only once. The TCR sequence derives from a man aged 25-45 years in good health. Sample: naive CD4+ T cells sorted from blood. The subset was: CD45RA+ positively selected. The J gene is TRBJ2-7, the V gene TRBV19; D is perhaps TRBD1 (5 bases). Written as DNA, the CDR3 is TGTGCCAGTAGTATAGATACAGGAATTTCGAATAGCGAGCAGTACTTC. Its translation: CASSIDTGISNSEQYF.